The 18 T cell receptor beta chains in this list originate from one sample, sequenced in a study of OX40 agonist ivuxolimab in advanced cancers. The library was obtained by the immunoSEQ multiplex PCR assay. Here the immuneACCESS table is served through TCRdb, limited to in-frame sequences with V and J called. Missing clones are a known gap in these copies; in checked studies unresolved V genes cover under half, and the rest lacks a known reason. For this sample there are 22,000 or so clones; roughly 80% appear just once. Jointly, the top ten make up roughly a quarter of the sample. The source material was CD4+ or CD8+ T cells sorted from blood, sampled in a trial of the OX40 agonist ivuxolimab. All receptors derive from an adult with an advanced solid tumor such as melanoma, head and neck, liver or kidney cancer.

The sample holds one count of this clone. The rearrangement joins TRBV13 to TRBJ2-7; D not certain. This CDR3 has 15 amino acids. Trimming left V 5 bases short and J 6 bases short, with 20 bases between. Germline CDR1 is PRHDT and CDR2 is FYEKMQ (reference sequence). Here the CDR3 DNA reads TGTGCCAGCAGCCAGGAAATGTTTCCCCCGGGCGAGCAGTACTTC. It yields the protein CASSQEMFPPGEQYF.

V usage is TRBV27 and J usage is TRBJ2-7; possible D gene TRBD2, 7 bases. Germline V gives CDR1 MNHEY, CDR2 SMNVEV (reference sequence). V was trimmed by 4 bases and J by 10 bases, leaving 20 bases between them. CDR3 length: 14 amino acids. The CDR3 DNA follows: TGTGCCAGCAGTTCTAGGGGGGGTCGAATAGAACAGTACTTC. This encodes CASSSRGGRIEQYF.

This clone was observed a few times. The CDR3 is CATSFTLNYGYTF. The CDR3, as DNA: TGTGCCACCTCGTTTACACTTAACTATGGCTACACCTTC. V usage is TRBV19 and J usage is TRBJ1-2; D gene unclear. Germline values: CDR1 LNHDA, CDR2 SQIVND (reference sequence). The CDR3 contains 13 residues. V dropped 10 bases and J dropped 1 base, with 13 bases sitting between them.

On this clone itself: An end of the junction does not agree with germline; a read error may underlie this. The chain links TRBV7-6 to TRBJ2-5; 8 positions agree with TRBD2. This CDR3 region has 16 residues. CDR1 is SGHVS and CDR2 is FNYEAQ in the germline V gene. The CDR3: CASSINGGGTQQTQYF. The CDR3 nucleotides read TGTGCCAGCAGCATTAACGGGGGGGGTACCCAACAGACCCAGTACTTC.

The genes are TRBV4-1 and TRBJ2-1; TRBD1 matches 11 bases. The CDR3 covers 15 residues. Trimming at V came to 2 bases and at J to 8 bases, leaving 5 bases not matched to a gene. The V gene's germline CDR1 is MGHRA and CDR2 YSYEKL. In nucleotides, the CDR3 is TGCGCCAGCAGCCAACCGGGACAGGGGGTGCATGAGCAGTTCTTC. Its translation: CASSQPGQGVHEQFF.

V gene TRBV2 combines with J gene TRBJ1-1; TRBD1 matches at 10 bases. V dropped 7 bases and J dropped 4; count of bases not matched to a gene: 6. Per germline, CDR1 SNHLY and CDR2 FYNNEI. The CDR3 contains 14 residues. The CDR3: CASIWTGGVTEAFF. Here the CDR3 DNA reads TGTGCCAGCATTTGGACAGGGGGAGTCACTGAAGCTTTCTTT.

The chain couples TRBV13 to TRBJ2-2, with 7 positions matching TRBD1. V lost 5 bases to trimming and J lost 7 bases; unmatched junction nucleotides: 7. This CDR3 is 14 amino acids long. Germline V gene lookup returns CDR1 PRHDT and CDR2 FYEKMQ (reference sequence). The CDR3 nucleotides are TGTGCCAGCAGCCAAGGACAGGTCAGCGGGGAGCTGTTTTTT. It translates to CASSQGQVSGELFF.

This sequence joins TRBV9 and TRBJ2-5, with 14 bases fitting TRBD2. Germline V lookup: CDR1 SGDLS, CDR2 YYNGEE. The V and J ends lost 5 bases and 5 bases, in that order; junction bases with no gene match: 11. CDR3 length: 17 amino acids. CDR3 protein: CASSETTSGGASETQYF. The DNA of the CDR3 is TGTGCCAGCAGTGAAACGACTAGCGGGGGGGCGTCGGAGACCCAGTACTTC.

The chain carries TRBV7-9 and TRBJ1-1; 9 nucleotides match TRBD1. Trimming took 5 bases from V and 3 from J; bases not matched to a gene: 7. The germline gives CDR1 SEHNR, CDR2 FQNEAQ (reference sequence). The CDR3 has 15 amino acids. The CDR3 DNA follows: TGTGCCAGCAGCCGAGGACAGGGGAGGGACACTGAAGCTTTCTTT. As protein: CASSRGQGRDTEAFF.

In the case of this clone: The junction shows a germline mismatch at one end, possibly a read error. The chain carries TRBV15 and TRBJ2-7; D call uncertain. Germline V gene lookup returns CDR1 LNHNV and CDR2 YYDKDF (reference sequence). The length of the CDR3 is 13 residues. CDR3 loop: CATSRNTLNERYF. The DNA for the CDR3 is TGTGCCACCAGCCGAAACACATTGAACGAGCGGTACTTC.

The chain has TRBV7-2 and TRBJ2-2; D is possibly TRBD1 (5 bases). The germline CDR1 and CDR2 sequences are SGHTA and FQGNSA. With 3 bases removed from V and 7 bases from J, the gap between germline ends came to 12 bases. The CDR3 has 14 amino acids. In DNA, the CDR3 is TGTGCCAGCAGCTTCGAAGGGGTAGACGGGGAGCTGTTTTTT. This gives the protein CASSFEGVDGELFF.

The rearrangement uses TRBV7-9 and TRBJ1-4, with D hard to call. Germline CDR1 and CDR2: SEHNR and FQNEAQ (reference sequence). The CDR3 covers 14 residues. With 3 bases removed from V and 3 bases from J, the gap between germline ends came to 8 bases. Here the CDR3 DNA reads TGTGCCAGCAGCTTCCCCGAGGCTAATGAAAAACTGTTTTTT. Translation gives CASSFPEANEKLFF.

CDR3 nucleotide sequence: TGTGCCAGCAAGGAGGAGGCGGATCATGAAAAACTGTTTTTT. The encoded protein is CASKEEADHEKLFF. V is TRBV27 and J is TRBJ1-4; D remains ambiguous. The CDR3 has 14 amino acids. V lost 7 bases and J lost 6, with 15 bases in between. Germline CDR1 is MNHEY and CDR2 is SMNVEV (reference sequence).

Written as DNA, the CDR3 is TGCGCCAGCAGCCCCGGGACTAGCGGGGGGTTATACGAGCAGTACTTC. It specifies CASSPGTSGGLYEQYF. The V call is TRBV4-3, the J call TRBJ2-7, with 15 bases identical to TRBD2. CDR1 and CDR2 (germline): LGHNA, YSLEER. The CDR3 consists of 16 residues. With V trimmed by 4 bases and J by 4 bases, 5 bases remained unmatched.

As to this clone: Other DNA sequences of this sample code for an identical CDR3. The gene calls are TRBV9 and TRBJ1-1, with no clear D. Trimming pared 0 bases from V and 2 bases from J, leaving 5 bases between. This CDR3 region has 13 residues. Per the germline V gene, CDR1 is SGDLS and CDR2 is YYNGEE. DNA of the CDR3: TGTGCCAGCAGCGTAGTTAGAAACACTGAAGCTTTCTTT. Its protein is CASSVVRNTEAFF.

This clone has more than one count but fewer than ten. This sequence joins TRBV11-2 and TRBJ1-6, with TRBD1 as a possible D gene (6 bases). The CDR3 loop spans 13 amino acids. The germline V gene has CDR1 SGHAT and CDR2 FQNNGV. V was shortened by 1 base and J by 12 bases, with 10 bases between the two germline ends. The CDR3 coding sequence is TGTGCCAGCAGCTTAGTGTCGACAGGACCCCTCCACTTT. This encodes CASSLVSTGPLHF.

The gene calls are TRBV5-1 and TRBJ1-1; D is possibly TRBD1 (5 bases). This CDR3 is built from 14 residues. Trimming removed 0 bases at V and 4 bases at J, with 10 bases between. From germline, CDR1 is SGHRS and CDR2 YFSETQ. The CDR3: CASSLGPDSTEAFF. CDR3 sequence (DNA): TGCGCCAGCAGCTTGGGCCCTGACAGCACTGAAGCTTTCTTT.

This clone showed up just a few times. V is TRBV4-2 and J is TRBJ2-1; D remains ambiguous. The CDR3 is 16 residues long. V was pared by 5 bases and J by 0 bases, with 14 bases between. Germline CDR1 LGHNA, CDR2 YNFKEQ. The CDR3 DNA reads as TGTGCCAGCAGCTTAATAGCCGGTAGCTCCTACAATGAGCAGTTCTTC. This gives the protein CASSLIAGSSYNEQFF.